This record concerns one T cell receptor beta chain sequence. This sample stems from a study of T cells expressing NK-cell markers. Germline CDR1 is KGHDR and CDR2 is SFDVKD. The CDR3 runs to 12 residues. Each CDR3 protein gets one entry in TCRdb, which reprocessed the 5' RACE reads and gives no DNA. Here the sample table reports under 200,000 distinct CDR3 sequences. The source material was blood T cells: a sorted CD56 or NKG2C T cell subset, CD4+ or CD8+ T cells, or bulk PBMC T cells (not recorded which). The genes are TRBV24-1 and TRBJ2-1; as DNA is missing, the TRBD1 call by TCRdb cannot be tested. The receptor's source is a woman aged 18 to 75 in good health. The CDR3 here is CATSQVQGNQFF.